The 30 T cell receptor beta chains presented below share a single source sample, sequenced in a study of OX40 agonist ivuxolimab in advanced cancers. Library prep was done by the immunoSEQ multiplex PCR assay. TCRdb stores this immuneACCESS table with in-frame sequences only. Part of the clones is absent; in the studies checked, under half of the shortfall reflects unresolved V genes, and no reason is known for the rest. The sample table holds 99,000 or so clones, of which around 94% were seen once. The ten largest clones represent around 0.17% of the sample. The sequencing here drew on CD4+ or CD8+ T cells sorted from blood, taken in a trial of the OX40 agonist ivuxolimab. Source of these receptors: an adult with an advanced solid tumor such as melanoma, head and neck, liver or kidney cancer.

V is TRBV7-9 and J is TRBJ2-3; D remains unclear. Trimming pared 4 bases from V and 2 bases from J, leaving 4 bases between. Germline lookup yields CDR1 SEHNR and CDR2 FQNEAQ (reference sequence). The CDR3 length is 12 residues. CDR3 coding DNA: TGTGCCAGCAGCTCCCTCACAGATACGCAGTATTTT. As protein: CASSSLTDTQYF.

This chain joins TRBV5-4 and TRBJ2-1; 8 nucleotides align to TRBD2. The CDR3 consists of 15 residues. Per the germline V gene, CDR1 is SGHNT and CDR2 is YYREEE (reference sequence). The trim removed 4 bases at V and 7 bases at J, leaving 10 bases unmatched. CDR3 region: CASSARGGRGNEQFF. The CDR3 coding sequence is TGTGCCAGCAGCGCCCGGGGGGGTCGAGGGAATGAGCAGTTCTTC.

This chain links TRBV4-3 with TRBJ2-2; no firm D call. The V and J ends lost 1 base and 6 bases respectively, with 9 bases between them. CDR3 length: 14 residues. Germline values: CDR1 LGHNA, CDR2 YSLEER. The CDR3 sequence is CASSQVERSGELFF. The CDR3, as DNA: TGCGCCAGCAGCCAAGTTGAGCGATCCGGGGAGCTGTTTTTT.

This chain connects TRBV5-1 to TRBJ1-1, with D unclear. V lost 2 bases to trimming and J lost 3 bases, with 11 bases between them. The CDR3 has 14 amino acids. CDR1 and CDR2 (germline): SGHRS, YFSETQ. The CDR3 sequence is CASSLGRVDTEAFF. The CDR3 DNA follows: TGCGCCAGCAGCTTAGGAAGGGTTGACACTGAAGCTTTCTTT.

This sequence joins TRBV21-1 and TRBJ1-5; the table assigns TRBD1, which was not confirmed against the DNA. TRBV21-1 is classified as a pseudogene. The CDR3 contains 15 residues. The CDR3 protein is CASGTGGLSNQPQHF. The CDR3 DNA reads as TGTGCCAGCGGGACAGGGGGCCTCAGCAATCAGCCCCAGCATTTT.

This chain joins TRBV27 and TRBJ1-1; weak D call: TRBD1 (6 bases). This CDR3 is 16 amino acids long. CDR1 is MNHEY, CDR2 SMNVEV, per germline (reference sequence). V lost 5 bases and J lost 3, with 19 bases in between. The CDR3 bases are TGTGCCAGCAGTCCCACCCTAGACAGGCCCTACACTGAAGCTTTCTTT. It encodes CASSPTLDRPYTEAFF.

V is TRBV7-9 and J is TRBJ2-5; D is unclear. CDR1 is SEHNR, CDR2 FQNEAQ, per germline (reference sequence). V was pared by 2 bases and J by 5 bases, with 9 bases between. The CDR3 is made up of 13 amino acids. CDR3 bases: TGTGCCAGCAGCTTACAAGGTTACGAGACCCAGTACTTC. It encodes CASSLQGYETQYF.

J is TRBJ2-3 and V is TRBV7-2; a possible D gene is TRBD1 (7 bases). Trimming shortened V by 1 base and J by 2 bases, and 22 bases separated the two germline ends. The germline CDR1 and CDR2 sequences are SGHTA and FQGNSA. The CDR3 spans 19 residues. CDR3 nucleotides: TGTGCCAGCAGCTTAGGTCTGGCAGGGGGGCGCTCCCTCACAGATACGCAGTATTTT. Residues: CASSLGLAGGRSLTDTQYF.

This chain links TRBV28 with TRBJ1-1; 7 bases map to TRBD1. The CDR3 extends over 16 amino acids. Germline V gene lookup returns CDR1 MDHEN and CDR2 SYDVKM. V lost 4 bases to trimming and J lost 3 bases; unmatched junction nucleotides: 11. CDR3 region: CASSSPDRVIDTEAFF. The DNA of the CDR3 is TGTGCCAGCAGTTCCCCTGACAGGGTAATTGACACTGAAGCTTTCTTT.

This sequence joins TRBV9 and TRBJ2-5; possibly TRBD2 for D (5 bases). The germline V gene has CDR1 SGDLS and CDR2 YYNGEE. The CDR3 contains 13 residues. V was pared by 0 bases and J by 3 bases, with 6 bases between. The CDR3 reads CASSVGGEETQYF. The CDR3 DNA reads as TGTGCCAGCAGCGTAGGGGGAGAAGAGACCCAGTACTTC.

V and J are TRBV5-8 and TRBJ2-7, with TRBD2 matching over 12 bases. Germline loops: CDR1 SGHTS, CDR2 YDEGEE. The V and J ends lost 5 bases and 2 bases, in that order; junction bases with no gene match: 2. The CDR3 covers 14 residues. CDR3 nucleotides: TGTGCCAGCAGACTAGCGGGGGGAACCTACGAGCAGTACTTC. It specifies CASRLAGGTYEQYF.

The chain employs TRBV5-1 and TRBJ1-2; D unresolved. Between the trimmed V and J ends, which lost 1 base and 5 bases, there was a span of 12 bases. CDR3 size: 14 residues. CDR1 and CDR2 (germline): SGHRS, YFSETQ. The CDR3 nucleotides read TGCGCCAGCAGCTTGAACAGCGTGGGGTATGGCTACACCTTC. Residues: CASSLNSVGYGYTF.

The V and J genes are TRBV6-6 and TRBJ1-1, with no clear D. CDR3 length equals 12 residues. Germline assignment: CDR1 MNHNY and CDR2 SVGAGI (reference sequence). V was trimmed by 6 bases and J by 3 bases, leaving 8 bases between them. CDR3 sequence reads: CASREWDTEAFF. The CDR3 DNA is TGTGCCAGCAGAGAATGGGACACTGAAGCTTTCTTT.

The chain is built from TRBV6-5 and TRBJ1-1; D is uncertain. The germline V and J ends were trimmed by 5 bases and 0 bases, with 7 bases remaining between them. Per germline, CDR1 MNHEY and CDR2 SVGAGI. This CDR3 region has 13 residues. CDR3 protein: CASSPTLNTEAFF. The CDR3 bases are TGTGCCAGCAGTCCTACATTGAACACTGAAGCTTTCTTT.

V is TRBV7-9 and J is TRBJ2-5; 7 bases are shared with TRBD2. The CDR3 has 14 amino acids. V lost 3 bases and J lost 4; bases outside the gene matches: 5. Germline values: CDR1 SEHNR, CDR2 FQNEAQ (reference sequence). The chain's CDR3 is CASSLAGAGETQYF. CDR3 bases: TGTGCCAGCAGCTTGGCGGGAGCCGGAGAGACCCAGTACTTC.

This clone was seen only once. The genes are TRBV7-7 and TRBJ2-5; D perhaps matches TRBD1 (5 bases). With 0 bases removed from V and 2 bases from J, the gap between germline ends came to 10 bases. CDR3 size: 15 residues. Germline V gene data show CDR1 as SSHAT and CDR2 as FNYEAQ (reference sequence). CDR3 coding DNA: TGTGCCAGCAGCTTAGCGATGAGGACACAAGAGACCCAGTACTTC. Translated, it gives CASSLAMRTQETQYF.

V gene TRBV2 combines with J gene TRBJ2-3; D not resolved. Germline-derived CDR1 and CDR2 are SNHLY and FYNNEI. Trimming removed 7 bases from V and 2 bases from J, with 13 bases in between. This CDR3 is 14 amino acids long. As DNA, the CDR3 is TGTGCCAGCAAACTGACAATCCTCACAGATACGCAGTATTTT. Residues: CASKLTILTDTQYF.

V gene TRBV7-3 combines with J gene TRBJ1-2, with 8 bases lining up with TRBD1. Losses at the gene ends were 2 bases for V and 2 bases for J; bases not matched to a gene: 10. The CDR3 covers 17 residues. CDR1 and CDR2 from the germline V gene are SGHTA and FQGTGA. CDR3 region: CASSLAPGQGANYGYTF. CDR3 nucleotides: TGTGCCAGCAGCTTAGCCCCCGGACAGGGAGCAAACTATGGCTACACCTTC.

The chain recombines TRBV18 with TRBJ2-2, with a weak D call TRBD2 (6 bases). Trimming left V 2 bases short and J 6 bases short, with 16 bases between. This CDR3 spans 16 amino acids. CDR1 and CDR2 (germline): KGHSH, LQKENI. For the CDR3, the DNA is TGTGCCAGCTCACCATTGGCCAGGGAGGACTCCGGGGAGCTGTTTTTT. As protein: CASSPLAREDSGELFF.

The rearrangement joins TRBV19 to TRBJ2-3, with TRBD2 matching over 13 bases. The CDR3 is 16 residues long. Trimming at V came to 6 bases and at J to 5 bases, leaving 8 bases not matched to a gene. Looked up from germline, CDR1 is LNHDA and CDR2 is SQIVND (reference sequence). CDR3 protein: CASSARLAGGGDTQYF. CDR3 nucleotides: TGTGCCAGTAGCGCAAGACTAGCGGGAGGAGGAGATACGCAGTATTTT.

This chain uses TRBV5-1 with TRBJ1-1; D may be TRBD1 (6 bases). The CDR3 is 15 residues long. Germline V lookup: CDR1 SGHRS, CDR2 YFSETQ. V was pared by 0 bases and J by 5 bases, with 14 bases between. The CDR3, as DNA: TGCGCCAGCAGCTTGGAGGCGGGGGCGCTAACTGAAGCTTTCTTT. Amino acid sequence: CASSLEAGALTEAFF.

V and J are TRBV11-3 and TRBJ2-7; 7 nucleotides match TRBD1. The CDR3 totals 15 residues. CDR1 is SGHNT and CDR2 is YENEEA in the germline V gene. The V segment lost 2 bases and the J segment 1 base; nucleotides outside the gene matches: 5. CDR3 sequence (DNA): TGTGCCAGCAGCTTATACGGGACAGAGTCCTACGAGCAGTACTTC. Protein sequence: CASSLYGTESYEQYF.

The chain recombines TRBV6-5 with TRBJ1-6, with no clear D. Germline-derived CDR1 and CDR2 are MNHEY and SVGAGI. Trimming took 0 bases from V and 7 from J, leaving 10 bases between them. The CDR3 spans 15 residues. The CDR3 region is CASSYSSSPNSPLHF. The CDR3 nucleotides read TGTGCCAGCAGTTACTCATCAAGTCCGAATTCACCCCTCCACTTT.

The chain employs TRBV28 and TRBJ2-7; D is unresolved. Looked up from germline, CDR1 is MDHEN and CDR2 is SYDVKM. Trimming left V 5 bases short and J 4 bases short, with 9 bases between. The CDR3 runs to 12 residues. This CDR3 reads CASSPPRYEQYF. CDR3 in DNA: TGTGCCAGCAGTCCCCCCCGGTACGAGCAGTACTTC.

This clone has just one count. CDR3 loop: CASSLGTTTGELFF. The CDR3 DNA is TGTGCCAGCAGCCTTGGGACTACCACCGGGGAGCTGTTTTTT. The chain employs TRBV9 and TRBJ2-2; TRBD2 aligns across 7 bases. This CDR3 is built from 14 residues. The J segment lost 4 bases and the V segment lost 4 bases, leaving 4 bases of the junction unmatched. Germline values: CDR1 SGDLS, CDR2 YYNGEE.

V usage is TRBV5-4 and J usage is TRBJ2-3; the match to TRBD1 covers 7 bases. Germline assignment: CDR1 SGHNT and CDR2 YYREEE (reference sequence). Trimming took 0 bases from V and 2 from J; bases not matched to a gene: 3. The CDR3 is 15 amino acids. As DNA, the CDR3 is TGTGCCAGCAGCTTGGGCCAGGGGGTCACAGATACGCAGTATTTT. Translation gives CASSLGQGVTDTQYF.

The chain employs TRBV28 and TRBJ1-5; a possible D gene is TRBD1 (5 bases). The CDR3 runs 14 residues. V lost 6 bases, J lost 1 base, and 10 bases lay in between. Per the germline V gene, CDR1 is MDHEN and CDR2 is SYDVKM. The DNA for the CDR3 is TGTGCCAGCAGAATGGGGCTGAGCAATCAGCCCCAGCATTTT. Translated: CASRMGLSNQPQHF.

In this sample, this clone turned up once. CDR3 bases: TGCGCCAGCAGCCAAGGTCTGCTTAATGAAAAACTGTTTTTT. Its translation: CASSQGLLNEKLFF. The chain carries TRBV4-1 and TRBJ1-4, with D hard to call. The CDR3 is 14 residues long. Germline CDR1 is MGHRA and CDR2 is YSYEKL. Trimming shortened V by 1 base and J by 4 bases, and 7 bases separated the two germline ends.

The chain combines TRBV6-1 with TRBJ1-2; 9 bases are a match to TRBD1. The junction had 9 bases not matched to a gene; V was cut back by 5 bases and J by 8 bases. CDR3 length equals 14 residues. Germline CDR1 is MNHNS and CDR2 is SASEGT. The CDR3 here is CASSRPGQGSGYTF. The CDR3 DNA follows: TGTGCCAGCAGTAGACCGGGACAGGGTAGCGGCTACACCTTC.

The chain is built from TRBV6-5 and TRBJ2-1; unclear D gene. V lost 0 bases, J lost 7 bases, and 4 bases lay in between. The CDR3 loop spans 12 amino acids. Germline-derived CDR1 and CDR2 are MNHEY and SVGAGI. This CDR3 is CASSYSRNEQFF. The CDR3 DNA is TGTGCCAGCAGTTACTCTAGAAATGAGCAGTTCTTC.